This entry lists 21 T cell receptor beta chains sequenced from one sample in a study of blood T cell repertoires in COVID-19 (dated by TCRdb to between 2020 and 2021). Libraries came from the immunoSEQ multiplex PCR assay. This immuneACCESS table, as held by TCRdb, lists in-frame sequences with V and J called but not all clones. Of the missing ones, under half trace to an unresolved V gene in checked studies; the others have no known cause. Here the sample has tens of thousands of clones; 87% occur a single time. Less than 3.5% of the sample comes from the top ten. The material sequenced was peripheral blood. These receptors were taken from a woman between 50 and 59 years old with active or convalescent COVID-19.

This clone was seen a handful of times. The chain couples TRBV29-1 to TRBJ1-1; TRBD1 matches 8 bases. With 4 bases clipped from V and 1 base from J, the junction kept 11 bases outside the gene matches. CDR1 is SQVTM, CDR2 ANQGSEA, per germline. This CDR3 is 16 amino acids long. The CDR3 nucleotides are TGCAGCGTTGTGTACAGGGGGGTACGTAGGAACACTGAAGCTTTCTTT. Translating it yields CSVVYRGVRRNTEAFF.

This clone was detected only once. This chain uses TRBV9 with TRBJ2-1; 8 positions match TRBD1. V lost 0 bases to trimming and J lost 3 bases; unmatched junction nucleotides: 5. This CDR3 contains 16 residues. Germline CDR1 SGDLS, CDR2 YYNGEE. The CDR3 region is CASSVARQGFYNEQFF. DNA for the CDR3: TGTGCCAGCAGCGTAGCGCGACAGGGGTTCTACAATGAGCAGTTCTTC.

J is TRBJ2-3 and V is TRBV5-1; a possible D gene is TRBD2 (5 bases). Trimming shortened V by 0 bases and J by 0 bases, and 5 bases separated the two germline ends. The CDR3 is 14 amino acids. Germline V gene lookup returns CDR1 SGHRS and CDR2 YFSETQ. In DNA, the CDR3 is TGCGCCAGCAGCTTGGCGGGGAGCACAGATACGCAGTATTTT. Amino acid sequence: CASSLAGSTDTQYF.

The rearrangement joins TRBV5-1 to TRBJ2-5, with 7 bases fitting TRBD1. The V gene end was trimmed by 1 base and the J gene end by 3 bases; junction bases not matched to a gene: 0. Germline lookup yields CDR1 SGHRS and CDR2 YFSETQ. The CDR3 spans 13 residues. The CDR3 protein is CASSLTGEETQYF. CDR3 bases: TGCGCCAGCAGCTTGACAGGGGAAGAGACCCAGTACTTC.

This clone occurred a few times. V and J are TRBV5-1 and TRBJ1-4, with 8 positions matching TRBD1. CDR3 length: 17 residues. Trimming removed 5 bases from V and 0 bases from J; junction bases left unmatched: 9. The V gene's germline CDR1 is SGHRS and CDR2 YFSETQ. CDR3 loop: CASRRTGFDSTNEKLFF. The CDR3 DNA reads TGCGCCAGCAGGCGGACAGGGTTTGATTCAACTAATGAAAAACTGTTTTTT.

This clone was recorded a few times. The sample contains more than one DNA sequence encoding this CDR3. J is TRBJ2-1 and V is TRBV5-1; 9 bases fit TRBD2. The CDR3 length is 16 residues. V dropped 3 bases and J dropped 5; count of bases not matched to a gene: 9. From germline, CDR1 is SGHRS and CDR2 YFSETQ. This CDR3 is CASSSQGLAGNNEQFF. In nucleotides, the CDR3 is TGCGCCAGCAGCTCCCAGGGGCTAGCGGGGAACAATGAGCAGTTCTTC.

The genes are TRBV5-4 and TRBJ2-1; 10 bases align to TRBD1. This CDR3 comprises 17 residues. CDR1 is SGHNT, CDR2 YYREEE, per germline (reference sequence). With V trimmed by 1 base and J by 6 bases, 10 bases remained unmatched. CDR3 sequence reads: CASSLSVGTGVVNEQFF. CDR3 sequence (DNA): TGTGCCAGCAGCTTGTCGGTGGGGACAGGGGTCGTCAATGAGCAGTTCTTC.

This clone has only one observation. The chain combines TRBV6-6 with TRBJ2-7; TRBD1 aligns across 9 bases. CDR1 is MNHNY and CDR2 is SVGAGI in the germline V gene (reference sequence). The CDR3 runs to 14 residues. Trimming at V came to 6 bases and at J to 2 bases, leaving 5 bases not matched to a gene. The CDR3 DNA is TGTGCCAGCAGACCGGGACAGGGCGCCTACGAGCAGTACTTC. It translates to CASRPGQGAYEQYF.

This clone was seen only once. V is TRBV12-3 or TRBV12-4 and J is TRBJ1-2, with D possibly matching TRBD1 (6 bases). CDR3 size: 13 residues. V lost 4 bases and J 8 bases, leaving 14 bases between the germline ends. CDR3 amino acids: CASSSLTGGGYTF. CDR3 DNA sequence: TGTGCCAGCAGTTCATTGACAGGAGGAGGCTACACCTTC.

This clone was counted a few times. The V and J genes are TRBV7-2 and TRBJ1-1, with 8 bases matching TRBD1. Losses at the gene ends were 5 bases for V and 5 bases for J; bases not matched to a gene: 7. Germline values: CDR1 SGHTA, CDR2 FQGNSA. The CDR3 has 14 residues. CDR3 nucleotide sequence: TGTGCCAGCAGCCCCGGGACAGGTAAAACTGAAGCTTTCTTT. Its protein is CASSPGTGKTEAFF.

The chain carries TRBV6-2 or TRBV6-3 and TRBJ2-5; perhaps TRBD1 as D (6 bases). The V gene lost 5 bases and the J gene lost 5 bases, with 18 bases spanning the gap. Germline V gene sequence: CDR1 MNHEY, CDR2 SVGEGT. This CDR3 contains 15 residues. The CDR3: CASSQGQSNSETQYF. The CDR3 DNA sequence: TGTGCCAGCAGTCAAGGACAGTCCAATTCGGAGACCCAGTACTTC.

The chain recombines TRBV7-2 with TRBJ1-1; D not resolved. The germline V gene encodes CDR1 SGHTA and CDR2 FQGNSA. V was cut by 3 bases and J by 4 bases, with 12 bases left in between. The CDR3 covers 14 residues. CDR3 region: CASSFSSYGTEAFF. CDR3 coding DNA: TGTGCCAGCAGCTTTTCTAGTTACGGCACTGAAGCTTTCTTT.

V and J are TRBV7-2 and TRBJ2-5, with D perhaps matching TRBD1 (5 bases). V was pared by 2 bases and J by 5 bases, with 12 bases between. The germline V gene encodes CDR1 SGHTA and CDR2 FQGNSA. The CDR3 is 14 residues long. CDR3 in DNA: TGTGCCAGCAGCTTACTCCCAGGGTGGGAGACCCAGTACTTC. Amino acid sequence: CASSLLPGWETQYF.

The J gene is TRBJ1-3, the V gene TRBV30; 9 bases fit TRBD1. V shed 7 bases and J 4 bases; nucleotides not matched to a gene: 5. This CDR3 comprises 13 residues. CDR1 is GTSNPN, CDR2 SVGIG, per germline (reference sequence). The CDR3 is CASSDRGGNTIYF. DNA for the CDR3: TGTGCCTCTTCCGACAGGGGGGGAAACACCATATATTTT.

The chain carries TRBV5-1 and TRBJ1-1, with 7 bases fitting TRBD1. The CDR3 consists of 17 residues. After removal of 0 bases from V and 4 bases from J, the junction contained 12 bases not matched to a gene. The germline V gene encodes CDR1 SGHRS and CDR2 YFSETQ. The CDR3 region has the DNA TGCGCCAGCAGCTTGGGAGGGGGCATATTCGGTGGCACTGAAGCTTTCTTT. It encodes CASSLGGGIFGGTEAFF. Full variable domain (remainder filled in from reference TRBV5-1 and TRBJ1-1): KAGVTQTPRYLIKTRGQQVTLSCSPISGHRSVSWYQQTPGQGLQFLFEYFSETQRNKGNFPGRFSGRQFSNSRSEMNVSTLELGDSALYLCASSLGGGIFGGTEAFFGQGTRLTVV.

The J gene is TRBJ2-7, the V gene TRBV5-1; 9 bases are shared with TRBD1. The V gene end was trimmed by 0 bases and the J gene end by 5 bases; junction bases not matched to a gene: 9. Looked up from germline, CDR1 is SGHRS and CDR2 is YFSETQ. This CDR3 comprises 16 residues. In nucleotides, the CDR3 is TGCGCCAGCAGCTTGGGATGGGGACAGGGAGCGAACGAGCAGTACTTC. This gives the protein CASSLGWGQGANEQYF.

The chain uses TRBV12-5 and TRBJ2-7; 11 positions match TRBD1. Germline CDR1 LGHNT, CDR2 FRNRAP. With 2 bases clipped from V and 1 base from J, the junction kept 7 bases outside the gene matches. CDR3 length: 17 residues. CDR3 nucleotides: TGTGCTAGTGGTTTGCGCCATGGGACAGGGGGGTCCTACGAGCAGTACTTC. Its protein product is CASGLRHGTGGSYEQYF.

V gene TRBV21-1 combines with J gene TRBJ1-2; the table's D call of TRBD1 was not tested on the DNA. TRBV21-1 is a known pseudogene. The CDR3 runs to 15 residues. In nucleotides, the CDR3 is TGTGCCAGCAGCGTTAGAGGGACAGGGTTAAATGGCTACACCTTC. Amino acids: CASSVRGTGLNGYTF.

This clone occurred once. CDR3 region: CASSLTGNQPQHF. As DNA, the CDR3 is TGTGCCAGCTCACTGACAGGGAATCAGCCCCAGCATTTT. This sequence joins TRBV18 and TRBJ1-5, with TRBD1 matching over 7 bases. The CDR3 has 13 residues. With V trimmed by 4 bases and J by 4 bases, 1 base remained unmatched. Germline V gives CDR1 KGHSH, CDR2 LQKENI. The variable domain in full, completed from reference TRBV18 and TRBJ1-5, reads NAGVMQNPRHLVRRRGQEARLRCSPMKGHSHVYWYRQLPEEGLKFMVYLQKENIIDESGMPKERFSAEFPKEGPSILRIQQVVRGDSAAYFCASSLTGNQPQHFGDGTRLSIL.

The V gene is TRBV4-2, the J gene TRBJ2-5; D remains unclear. This CDR3 comprises 16 residues. V dropped 2 bases and J dropped 0 bases, with 13 bases sitting between them. CDR1 and CDR2 from the germline V gene are LGHNA and YNFKEQ. The CDR3: CASSQSGHSNQETQYF. In DNA form, the CDR3 reads TGTGCCAGCAGCCAATCTGGCCACAGCAACCAAGAGACCCAGTACTTC.

V gene TRBV5-1 combines with J gene TRBJ2-3; 7 bases are a match to TRBD1. Germline V gene data show CDR1 as SGHRS and CDR2 as YFSETQ. Trimming took 6 bases from V and 0 from J; bases not matched to a gene: 4. CDR3 length: 14 residues. The CDR3, as DNA: TGCGCCAGCACGGGACAGCGTAGCACAGATACGCAGTATTTT. It is translated as CASTGQRSTDTQYF.